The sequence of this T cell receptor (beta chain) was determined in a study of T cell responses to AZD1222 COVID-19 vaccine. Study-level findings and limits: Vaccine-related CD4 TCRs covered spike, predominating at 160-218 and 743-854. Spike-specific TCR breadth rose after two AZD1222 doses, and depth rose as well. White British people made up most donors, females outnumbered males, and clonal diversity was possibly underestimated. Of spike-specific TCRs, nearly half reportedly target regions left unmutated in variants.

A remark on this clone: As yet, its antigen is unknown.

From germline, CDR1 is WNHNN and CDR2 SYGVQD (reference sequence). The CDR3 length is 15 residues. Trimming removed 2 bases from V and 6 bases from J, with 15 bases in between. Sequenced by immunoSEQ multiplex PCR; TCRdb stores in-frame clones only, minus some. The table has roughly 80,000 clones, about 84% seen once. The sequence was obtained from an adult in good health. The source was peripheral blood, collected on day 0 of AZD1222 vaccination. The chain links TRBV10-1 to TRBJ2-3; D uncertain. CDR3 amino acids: CASSENPDGWDTQYF. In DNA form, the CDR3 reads TGCGCCAGCAGTGAGAATCCCGACGGTTGGGATACGCAGTATTTT.